The following is a TCR beta chain sequence with its context. This clone's antigen is unknown. No much larger clonotype is one base removed from it; base qualities were not supplied. This specimen comes from a study of control samples from healthy donors and cancer patients (dated by TCRdb to the early 2020s). The junction shows trimming of 0 bases on V and 7 bases on J, and the gene matches do not reach 6 bases of it. CDR1 and CDR2 (SGHRS, YFSETQ) derive from the germline V gene. The CDR3 measures 14 amino acids from cysteine to phenylalanine. Only the CDR3 part of the read is kept: 42 bases, read in frame from the first base. Library method: the immunoSEQ multiplex PCR assay. As stored in TCRdb, this immuneACCESS dataset retains in-frame rearrangements with V and J assigned. A fraction of the clones does not appear; measured against another copy, unresolved V genes explain less than half of the discrepancy, and the remainder lacks a known reason. Across this sample there are about 230,000 clones, with more than 65% seen only once. Of the sample, less than 15% is held by the ten largest clones.

This TCR came from a woman aged 60-70 years with lung cancer. Material: PBMCs. The chain employs TRBV5-1 and TRBJ1-2; TRBD1 lines up with 7 middle nucleotides. The CDR3 region: CASSLEGTVLGYTF. The DNA sequence is given as TGCGCCAGCAGCTTGGAGGGGACAGTTCTTGGCTACACCTTC. Joined to the reference TRBV5-1 and TRBJ1-2 proteins, this CDR3 gives the full variable domain: KAGVTQTPRYLIKTRGQQVTLSCSPISGHRSVSWYQQTPGQGLQFLFEYFSETQRNKGNFPGRFSGRQFSNSRSEMNVSTLELGDSALYLCASSLEGTVLGYTFGSGTRLTVV.